The 14 T cell receptor beta chains below all came from one sample that was sequenced in a study of OX40 agonist ivuxolimab in advanced cancers. Profiling relied on immunoSEQ multiplex PCR, and the TCRdb table lists in-frame clones only, not all of them. The repertoire holds about 110,000 clones, with roughly 90% as singletons. The specimen comprised CD4+ or CD8+ T cells sorted from blood, sampled in a trial of the OX40 agonist ivuxolimab. The origin of the receptors is an adult with an advanced solid tumor such as melanoma, head and neck, liver or kidney cancer.

The chain has TRBV6-6 and TRBJ2-7, with a possible D match to TRBD2 (6 bases). Per the germline V gene, CDR1 is MNHNY and CDR2 is SVGAGI (reference sequence). V lost 5 bases, J lost 3 bases, and 17 bases lay in between. The CDR3 has 15 residues. The CDR3 region has the DNA TGTGCCAGCAGTCCCGGGATCGGGAGTTACTACGAGCAGTACTTC. This gives the protein CASSPGIGSYYEQYF.

The V and J genes are TRBV9 and TRBJ2-2, with 7 bases that match TRBD2. The CDR3 is 15 residues long. CDR1 SGDLS and CDR2 YYNGEE come from the germline V gene. J lost 5 bases, V lost 0 bases, and 4 bases had no gene match. CDR3 nucleotides: TGTGCCAGCAGCGTAGTCGCGGGAGTTACCGGGGAGCTGTTTTTT. The encoded protein is CASSVVAGVTGELFF. The full variable domain, completed using reference TRBV9 and TRBJ2-2, is DSGVTQTPKHLITATGQRVTLRCSPRSGDLSVYWYQQSLDQGLQFLIQYYNGEERAKGNILERFSAQQFPDLHSELNLSSLELGDSALYFCASSVVAGVTGELFFGEGSRLTVL.

The rearrangement links TRBV28 to TRBJ1-4; TRBD1 aligns across 7 bases. CDR3 length: 14 amino acids. Germline trimming cut 2 bases from V and 7 bases from J; bases unmatched to any gene: 4. Germline lookup yields CDR1 MDHEN and CDR2 SYDVKM. The CDR3 is CASSLRGLVEKLFF. The CDR3, as DNA: TGTGCCAGCAGTTTAAGGGGGCTCGTTGAAAAACTGTTTTTT.

The chain recombines TRBV6-1 with TRBJ1-5; no clear D gene. V lost 10 bases, J lost 0 bases, and 13 bases lay in between. CDR1 MNHNS and CDR2 SASEGT come from the germline V gene. The CDR3 contains 14 residues. The chain's CDR3 is CATQPVNSNQPQHF. CDR3 nucleotide sequence: TGTGCCACCCAACCAGTGAATAGCAATCAGCCCCAGCATTTT.

This chain joins TRBV6-1 and TRBJ2-1; TRBD2 is a possible D gene (6 bases). Deletions cut 8 bases from V and 8 bases from J, with 19 bases between. The germline V gene has CDR1 MNHNS and CDR2 SASEGT. The CDR3 runs to 14 residues. The CDR3 DNA follows: TGTGCCAGCCAGTTTGGGGGGAGCTTTGATGAGCAGTTCTTC. Its translation: CASQFGGSFDEQFF.

V gene TRBV19 combines with J gene TRBJ1-5; D unresolved. CDR1 and CDR2 (germline): LNHDA, SQIVND (reference sequence). The ends were cut back, 10 bases at V and 4 bases at J, with 20 bases in the middle. The CDR3 consists of 15 residues. In DNA, the CDR3 is TGTGCCATTTCAGAGCATCAAGGGCGGAATCAGCCCCAGCATTTT. Translated: CAISEHQGRNQPQHF.

The chain couples TRBV5-1 to TRBJ2-2, with TRBD2 identical over 16 bases. J lost 3 bases, V lost 3 bases, and 5 bases had no gene match. CDR1 is SGHRS and CDR2 is YFSETQ in the germline V gene. There are 18 residues in the CDR3. The CDR3: CASSSGLAGGHDTGELFF. In DNA form, the CDR3 reads TGCGCCAGCAGCTCGGGACTAGCGGGAGGGCATGACACCGGGGAGCTGTTTTTT.

The CDR3 spells CASSVSSGINTGELFF. In DNA, the CDR3 is TGTGCCAGCAGCGTATCTAGCGGGATTAACACCGGGGAGCTGTTTTTT. J is TRBJ2-2 and V is TRBV9; 9 bases are a match to TRBD2. V lost 1 base to trimming and J lost 2 bases; unmatched junction nucleotides: 3. The CDR3 sequence is 16 residues long. Germline loops: CDR1 SGDLS, CDR2 YYNGEE.

This chain connects TRBV7-3 to TRBJ1-1; D remains ambiguous. The CDR3 is 16 amino acids. V lost 5 bases and J lost 1, with 17 bases in between. Germline values: CDR1 SGHTA, CDR2 FQGTGA. CDR3 bases: TGTGCCAGCAGCCGGACGTCTGGGCTCGCGAACACTGAAGCTTTCTTT. As protein: CASSRTSGLANTEAFF.

The V and J genes are TRBV18 and TRBJ2-7; TRBD2 is a possible D gene (5 bases). The CDR3 loop spans 13 amino acids. Trimming removed 3 bases at V and 3 bases at J, with 9 bases between. Germline loops: CDR1 KGHSH, CDR2 LQKENI. The CDR3 DNA is TGTGCCAGCTCACCTCGAGGGAGCTACGAGCAGTACTTC. It yields the protein CASSPRGSYEQYF.

J is TRBJ2-3 and V is TRBV5-4; possibly TRBD1 for D (6 bases). The CDR3 totals 14 residues. The germline CDR1 and CDR2 sequences are SGHNT and YYREEE (reference sequence). With 6 bases removed from V and 2 bases from J, the gap between germline ends came to 13 bases. The CDR3 DNA follows: TGTGCCAGCACCCTGGACAGATTCACAGATACGCAGTATTTT. It yields the protein CASTLDRFTDTQYF.

About this clone itself: One end of the junction is discordant with germline, which a read error may explain. The chain carries TRBV15 and TRBJ1-4; 7 bases match TRBD1. Germline V gene lookup returns CDR1 LNHNV and CDR2 YYDKDF (reference sequence). The CDR3 sequence is 18 residues long. The CDR3 sequence is CATSRDVGTVATNEKLFF. The CDR3 nucleotides read TGTGCCACCAGCCGAGACGTTGGGACAGTTGCAACTAATGAAAAACTGTTTTTT.

The CDR3 sequence: CASSTGLDLNTGELFF. CDR3 nucleotide sequence: TGTGCCAGCAGTACAGGGCTCGACTTAAACACCGGGGAGCTGTTTTTT. The rearrangement joins TRBV7-2 to TRBJ2-2; a weak D match, TRBD1 (6 bases). Trimming shortened V by 6 bases and J by 2 bases, and 16 bases separated the two germline ends. The CDR3 loop spans 16 amino acids. Germline V CDR1 and CDR2: SGHTA, FQGNSA.

The chain carries TRBV19 and TRBJ2-3; weak D call: TRBD2 (7 bases). The germline V and J ends were trimmed by 7 bases and 6 bases, with 8 bases remaining between them. Germline CDR1 reads LNHDA; CDR2 reads SQIVND (reference sequence). This CDR3 is 11 amino acids long. The CDR3 nucleotides read TGTGCCAGTAAGGGGGGGGATACGCAGTATTTT. Translating gives CASKGGDTQYF.